This TCR beta chain is drawn from a study of control samples from healthy donors and cancer patients. Using immunoSEQ multiplex PCR, the repertoire was profiled, and TCRdb retains in-frame clones only, with some absent. This sample has around 15,000 clones, with 87% found just once. Trimming took 4 bases from V and 3 from J; bases not matched to a gene: 0. The CDR3 has 12 residues. The germline V gene encodes CDR1 SGHRS and CDR2 YFSETQ. The receptor was isolated from a woman between 70 and 85 years old with colorectal cancer. The genes are TRBV5-1 and TRBJ2-5; TRBD1 aligns across 7 bases. The specimen sequenced was PBMCs. The CDR3 coding sequence is TGCGCCAGCAGCGACAGGGAAGAGACCCAGTACTTC. Translation gives CASSDREETQYF.